The source of this T cell receptor (beta chain) is a study of blood T cells in healthy people across ages. Study-level findings and limits: Comparison with aged donors showed that long-lived donors had more naive CD4+ cells and higher diversity.

This clonotype was recorded a few times. Antigen specificity is unknown. V lost 1 base to trimming and J lost 3 bases, with 6 bases between them. CDR3 length: 13 residues. CDR1 is MDHEN, CDR2 SYDVKM, per germline. Combining a sample-barcoded 5' primer with a J-beta primer mix, a second PCR ran for about 7 to 12 cycles. CDR3-containing paired-end reads numbering at least 3 million came from each sample. TCRdb analysed the 5' RACE reads with MiXCR anew, one entry per CDR3 protein. The sample gives 1,100,000 or so distinct CDR3 sequences, more than 40% of which show up once; around 18% is in the top ten. Sequencing was carried out using blood. The sequence derives from a woman aged 55-69 years in good health. The rearrangement links TRBV28 to TRBJ2-5; D gene unclear. As DNA, the CDR3 is TGTGCCAGCAGTTTATTCCGAGAAGAGACCCAGTACTTC. Protein: CASSLFREETQYF.